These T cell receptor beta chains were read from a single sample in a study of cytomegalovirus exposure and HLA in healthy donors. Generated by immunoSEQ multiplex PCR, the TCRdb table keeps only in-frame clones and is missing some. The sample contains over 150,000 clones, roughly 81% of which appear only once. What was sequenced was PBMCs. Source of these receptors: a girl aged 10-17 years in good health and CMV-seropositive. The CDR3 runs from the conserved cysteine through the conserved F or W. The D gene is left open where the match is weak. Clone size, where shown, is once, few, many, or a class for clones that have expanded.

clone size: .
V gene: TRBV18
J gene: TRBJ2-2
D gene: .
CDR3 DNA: TGTGCCAGCTCACCAGGGCTCTTACACACCGGGGAGCTGTTTTTT
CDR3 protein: CASSPGLLHTGELFF

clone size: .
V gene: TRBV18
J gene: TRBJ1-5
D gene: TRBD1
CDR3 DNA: TGTGCCAGCTCGGGACAGGGAAGGGACCAGCCCCAGCATTTT
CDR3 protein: CASSGQGRDQPQHF

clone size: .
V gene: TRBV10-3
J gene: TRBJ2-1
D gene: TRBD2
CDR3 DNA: TGTGCCATCAGTCAAAGACTAGCGGGGGGCCTATCCTCCTACAATGAGCAGTTCTTC
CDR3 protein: CAISQRLAGGLSSYNEQFF

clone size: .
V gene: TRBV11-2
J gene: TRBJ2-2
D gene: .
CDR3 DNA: TGTGCCAGCAGCCCATCTTGGGGGCACACCGGGGAGCTGTTTTTT
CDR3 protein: CASSPSWGHTGELFF

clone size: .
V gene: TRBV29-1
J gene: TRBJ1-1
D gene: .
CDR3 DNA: TGCAGCGTTGGCCCTAGGGGCACTGAAGCTTTCTTT
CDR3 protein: CSVGPRGTEAFF

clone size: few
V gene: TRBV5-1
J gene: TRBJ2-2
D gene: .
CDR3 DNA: TGCGCCAGCAGCTTGGGTGGCCACGGGGAGCTGTTTTTT
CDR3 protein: CASSLGGHGELFF

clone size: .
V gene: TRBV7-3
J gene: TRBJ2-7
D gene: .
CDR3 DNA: TGTGCCAGCAGCTTATATCAGGGTTCGGCAAAACCCTACGAGCAGTACTTC
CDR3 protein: CASSLYQGSAKPYEQYF

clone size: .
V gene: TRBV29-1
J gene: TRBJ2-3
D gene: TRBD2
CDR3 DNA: TGCAGCGTTGACGGATTGAAGCGGGGGGTGGTGTACACAGATACGCAGTATTTT
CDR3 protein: CSVDGLKRGVVYTDTQYF

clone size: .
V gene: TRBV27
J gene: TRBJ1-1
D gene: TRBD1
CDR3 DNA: TGTGCCAGCAGTCTCTTGACAGGGGGCTATACTGAAGCTTTCTTT
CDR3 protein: CASSLLTGGYTEAFF

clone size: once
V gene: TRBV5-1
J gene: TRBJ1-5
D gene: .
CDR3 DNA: TGCGCCAGCAGCTTCCTTCCGCGCCGGATACGGGGCAATCAGCCCCAGCATTTT
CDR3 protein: CASSFLPRRIRGNQPQHF

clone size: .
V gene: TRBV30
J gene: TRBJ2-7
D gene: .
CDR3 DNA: TGTGCCTGGAGTGTTAGGAGTGGCAAGCAGTACTTC
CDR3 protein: CAWSVRSGKQYF

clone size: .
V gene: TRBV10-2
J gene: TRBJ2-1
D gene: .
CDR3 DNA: TGCGCCAGCTCCAGGGCCTACAATGAGCAGTTCTTC
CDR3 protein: CASSRAYNEQFF

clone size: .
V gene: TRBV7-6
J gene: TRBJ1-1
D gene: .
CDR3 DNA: TGTGCCAGCAGCCCCAGCGGGGGAGGTGGGTTGGGCACTGAAGCTTTCTTT
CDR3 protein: CASSPSGGGGLGTEAFF

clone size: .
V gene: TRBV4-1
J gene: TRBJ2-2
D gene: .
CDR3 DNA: TGCGCCAGCAGCATAGAGACAGGTAGAGGAACCGGGGAGCTGTTTTTT
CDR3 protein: CASSIETGRGTGELFF

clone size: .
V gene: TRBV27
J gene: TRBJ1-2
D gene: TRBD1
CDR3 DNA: TGTGCCAGCAGACTGACAACAGGGGGCAGAGACTATGGCTACACCTTC
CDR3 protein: CASRLTTGGRDYGYTF

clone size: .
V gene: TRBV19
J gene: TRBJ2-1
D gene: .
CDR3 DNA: TGTGCCAGTAGGGCCGTTGGCTACAATGAGCAGTTCTTC
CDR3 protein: CASRAVGYNEQFF

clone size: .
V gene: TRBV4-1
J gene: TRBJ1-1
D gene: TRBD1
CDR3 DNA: TGCGCCAGCAGCGACAGGGGACTGGACACTGAAGCTTTCTTT
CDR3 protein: CASSDRGLDTEAFF

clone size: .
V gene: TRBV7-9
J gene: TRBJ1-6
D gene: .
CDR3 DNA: TGTGCCAGCAGCCTGGACAGTCTCAGCTCCTATAATTCACCCCTCCACTTT
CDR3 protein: CASSLDSLSSYNSPLHF

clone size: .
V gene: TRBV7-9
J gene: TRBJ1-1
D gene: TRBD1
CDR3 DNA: TGTGCCAGCGTCAGGGGGCGAGACACTGAAGCTTTCTTT
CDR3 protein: CASVRGRDTEAFF

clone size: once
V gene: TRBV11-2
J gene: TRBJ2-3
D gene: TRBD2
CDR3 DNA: TGTGCCAGCAGCTTAGAGGGGCGGGGGGGCCCTAAAGATACGCAGTATTTT
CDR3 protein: CASSLEGRGGPKDTQYF

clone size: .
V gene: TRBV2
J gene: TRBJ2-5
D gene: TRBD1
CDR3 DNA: TGTGCCACCTCTCTTCAGGGGGCCTGGGAGACCCAGTACTTC
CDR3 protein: CATSLQGAWETQYF

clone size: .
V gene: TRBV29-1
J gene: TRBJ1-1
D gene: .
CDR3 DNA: TGCAGCGTCTATCGGGAGGGAATCGCTGAAGCTTTCTTT
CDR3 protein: CSVYREGIAEAFF

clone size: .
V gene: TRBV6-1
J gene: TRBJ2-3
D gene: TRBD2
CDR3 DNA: TGTGCCGGAGGAGGACTAGCGGGGGGCACAGATACGCAGTATTTT
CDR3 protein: CAGGGLAGGTDTQYF